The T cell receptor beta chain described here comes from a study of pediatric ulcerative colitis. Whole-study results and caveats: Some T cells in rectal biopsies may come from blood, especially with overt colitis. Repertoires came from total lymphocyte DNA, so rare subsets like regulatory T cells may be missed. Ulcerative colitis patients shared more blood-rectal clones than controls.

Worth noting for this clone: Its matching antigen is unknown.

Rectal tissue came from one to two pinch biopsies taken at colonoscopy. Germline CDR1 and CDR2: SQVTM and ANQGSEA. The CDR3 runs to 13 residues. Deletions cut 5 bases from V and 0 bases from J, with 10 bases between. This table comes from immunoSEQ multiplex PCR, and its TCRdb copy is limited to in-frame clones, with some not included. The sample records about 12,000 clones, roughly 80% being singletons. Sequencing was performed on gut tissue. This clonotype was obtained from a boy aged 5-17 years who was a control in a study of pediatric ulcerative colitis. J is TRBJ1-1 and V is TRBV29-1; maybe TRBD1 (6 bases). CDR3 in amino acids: CSVQGHLNTEAFF. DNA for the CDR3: TGCAGCGTTCAGGGACACTTGAACACTGAAGCTTTCTTT.